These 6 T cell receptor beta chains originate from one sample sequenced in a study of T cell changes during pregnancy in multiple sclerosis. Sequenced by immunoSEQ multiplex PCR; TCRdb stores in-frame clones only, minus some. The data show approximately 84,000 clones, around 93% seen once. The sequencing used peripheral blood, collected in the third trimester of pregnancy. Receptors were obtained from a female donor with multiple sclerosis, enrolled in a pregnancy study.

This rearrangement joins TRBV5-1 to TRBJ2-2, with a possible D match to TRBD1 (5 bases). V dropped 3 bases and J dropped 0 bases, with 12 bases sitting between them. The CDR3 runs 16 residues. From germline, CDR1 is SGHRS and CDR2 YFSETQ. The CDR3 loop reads CASSSPTAPNTGELFF. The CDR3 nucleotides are TGCGCCAGCAGCTCCCCGACAGCCCCGAACACCGGGGAGCTGTTTTTT.

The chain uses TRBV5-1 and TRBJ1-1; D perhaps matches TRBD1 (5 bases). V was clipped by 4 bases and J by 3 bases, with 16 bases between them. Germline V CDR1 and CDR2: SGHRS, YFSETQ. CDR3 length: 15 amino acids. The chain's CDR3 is CASSGLGGADTEAFF. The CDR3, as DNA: TGCGCCAGCAGCGGACTGGGAGGGGCTGACACTGAAGCTTTCTTT.

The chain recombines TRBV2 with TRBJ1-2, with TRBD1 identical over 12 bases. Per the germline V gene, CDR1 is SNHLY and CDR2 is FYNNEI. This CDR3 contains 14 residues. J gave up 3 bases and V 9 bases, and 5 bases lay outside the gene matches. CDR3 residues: CARQGTGGDYGYTF. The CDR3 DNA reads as TGTGCCAGACAAGGGACAGGGGGCGACTATGGCTACACCTTC.

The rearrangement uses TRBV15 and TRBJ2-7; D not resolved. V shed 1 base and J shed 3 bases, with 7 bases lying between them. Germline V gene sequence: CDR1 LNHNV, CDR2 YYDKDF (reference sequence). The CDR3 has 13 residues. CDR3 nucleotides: TGTGCCACCAGCAGAGCTCCGAGCTACGAGCAGTACTTC. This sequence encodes CATSRAPSYEQYF.

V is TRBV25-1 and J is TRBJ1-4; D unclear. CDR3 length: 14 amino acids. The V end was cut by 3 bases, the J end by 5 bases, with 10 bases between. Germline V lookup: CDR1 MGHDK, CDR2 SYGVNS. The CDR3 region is CASSDGLQNEKLFF. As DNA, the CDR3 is TGTGCCAGCAGTGATGGTCTACAGAATGAAAAACTGTTTTTT.

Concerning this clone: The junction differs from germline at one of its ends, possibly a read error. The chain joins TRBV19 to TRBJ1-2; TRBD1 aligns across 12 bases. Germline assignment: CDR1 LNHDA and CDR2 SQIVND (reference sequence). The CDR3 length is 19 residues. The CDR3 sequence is CASSFSLPGQGAINHGYTF. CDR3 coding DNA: TGTGCCAGTAGTTTCTCACTCCCGGGACAGGGGGCAATTAACCATGGCTACACCTTC.